Each of the 3 T cell receptor beta chains below was sequenced from the same sample in a study of naive and memory T cell subsets. An equimolar mix of two oligonucleotides served as the beta constant-region primer for TRBC1 and TRBC2. Ligated cDNA was amplified by four rounds of PCR with nested alpha and beta constant-region primers and SP2. One entry per CDR3 protein results from TCRdb running MiXCR on the UMI-ligation and nested PCR reads. The sample lists tens of thousands of distinct CDR3 sequences; 8% to 9.5% were seen once. The sequenced sample consisted of naive CD8+ T cells from blood. The receptors shown here come from a human donor in good health.

The CDR3 DNA reads as TGTGCCAGCAGCGTAGTCGCAGACAACGAGCAGTACTTC. It codes for CASSVVADNEQYF. V and J are TRBV9 and TRBJ2-7; D unresolved. In germline, CDR1 is SGDLS, CDR2 YYNGEE. This CDR3 spans 13 amino acids. V was pared by 0 bases and J by 5 bases, with 9 bases between.

A note on this clonotype: A much larger clone sits a single nucleotide away, making a read error possible. V and J are TRBV5-4 and TRBJ1-5; a possible D gene is TRBD1 (5 bases). Looked up from germline, CDR1 is SGHNT and CDR2 is YYREEE (reference sequence). CDR3 length: 13 residues. The CDR3 loop is CASSYGTEQHQHF. In DNA form, the CDR3 reads TGTGCCAGCAGCTATGGGACTGAACAGCACCAGCATTTT.

In its sample, this clonotype was seen many times. V is TRBV5-6 and J is TRBJ2-4; D remains unclear. In germline, CDR1 is SGHDT, CDR2 YYEEEE. The CDR3 is 14 residues long. The V end was cut by 2 bases, the J end by 7 bases, with 13 bases between. The CDR3: CASSFGGGLNIQYF. CDR3 sequence (DNA): TGTGCCAGCAGCTTTGGCGGTGGTTTGAACATTCAGTACTTC.